One sample yielded the 8 T cell receptor beta chains listed below, sequenced in a study of cytomegalovirus exposure and HLA in healthy donors (dated by TCRdb to the late 2010s). Libraries were constructed by the immunoSEQ multiplex PCR assay. The multiplex PCR relied on a mix of 60 forward primers for TCR Vbeta segments and 13 reverse primers for TCR Jbeta segments. TCRdb retrieved this table from immuneACCESS and kept in-frame rearrangements only. Not all clones are present; in checked studies, unresolved V genes account for under half, and no reason is known for the remainder. Here the sample has 95,000 to 110,000 clones; 77% occur a single time. 4.2% of the sample rests with the top ten. What was sequenced was PBMCs. The receptors derive from a male donor in good health and CMV-seronegative.

The chain couples TRBV7-9 to TRBJ2-1; 8 bases agree with TRBD2. This CDR3 has 16 amino acids. The germline V gene has CDR1 SEHNR and CDR2 FQNEAQ (reference sequence). Losses at the gene ends were 1 base for V and 2 bases for J; bases not matched to a gene: 4. CDR3 in amino acids: CASSLEGTSPYNEQFF. The DNA of the CDR3 is TGTGCCAGCAGCTTAGAGGGGACTAGTCCCTACAATGAGCAGTTCTTC.

The chain uses TRBV9 and TRBJ2-7; D not resolved. Trimming shortened V by 0 bases and J by 4 bases, and 11 bases separated the two germline ends. This CDR3 is 14 amino acids long. Germline CDR1 SGDLS, CDR2 YYNGEE. The CDR3 sequence: CASSVDPATYEQYF. The CDR3 coding sequence is TGTGCCAGCAGCGTAGATCCAGCGACTTACGAGCAGTACTTC. The full variable domain, its missing parts supplied by reference TRBV9 and TRBJ2-7, is DSGVTQTPKHLITATGQRVTLRCSPRSGDLSVYWYQQSLDQGLQFLIQYYNGEERAKGNILERFSAQQFPDLHSELNLSSLELGDSALYFCASSVDPATYEQYFGPGTRLTVT.

This clone was observed a single time. The CDR3 region is CASSTNGGRQPQHF. CDR3 nucleotides: TGTGCCAGCAGCACCAATGGGGGCAGGCAGCCCCAGCATTTT. The V call is TRBV6-5, the J call TRBJ1-5, with D maybe TRBD1 (6 bases). The CDR3 is made up of 14 amino acids. Trimming removed 6 bases at V and 7 bases at J, with 16 bases between. Germline-derived CDR1 and CDR2 are MNHEY and SVGAGI.

This chain links TRBV5-4 with TRBJ2-1; D is perhaps TRBD1 (5 bases). Germline-derived CDR1 and CDR2 are SGHNT and YYREEE (reference sequence). The CDR3 sequence is 15 residues long. Between the trimmed V and J ends, which lost 0 bases and 5 bases, there was a span of 12 bases. The CDR3 loop is CASSLVRQGNNEQFF. The CDR3, as DNA: TGTGCCAGCAGCTTGGTTAGGCAGGGAAACAATGAGCAGTTCTTC.

Only a few counts were recorded for this clone. J is TRBJ2-7 and V is TRBV29-1, with D maybe TRBD1 (6 bases). Germline values: CDR1 SQVTM, CDR2 ANQGSEA. The CDR3 runs 12 residues. Deletions cut 5 bases from V and 3 bases from J, with 11 bases between. The CDR3 DNA reads TGCAGCGTTCGGACAGCCCTCTACGAGCAGTACTTC. It translates to CSVRTALYEQYF.

This clone appeared once. CDR3 sequence (DNA): TGCGCCAGCAGCCCGGGACAGGGGCAAAGGACCGGGGAGCTGTTTTTT. Amino acids: CASSPGQGQRTGELFF. The V and J genes are TRBV5-1 and TRBJ2-2, with 10 bases aligning to TRBD1. The germline V gene has CDR1 SGHRS and CDR2 YFSETQ. The V segment lost 4 bases and the J segment 5 bases; nucleotides outside the gene matches: 8. The CDR3 runs to 16 residues.

This sequence joins TRBV18 and TRBJ1-2; 9 bases agree with TRBD1. The germline CDR1 and CDR2 sequences are KGHSH and LQKENI. The length of the CDR3 is 13 residues. The trim removed 11 bases at V and 2 bases at J, leaving 6 bases unmatched. CDR3 DNA sequence: TGTGCCGGGGGGACAGGGCCCAACTATGGCTACACCTTC. It codes for CAGGTGPNYGYTF. Drawing the rest from reference TRBV18 and TRBJ1-2, the complete variable domain is NAGVMQNPRHLVRRRGQEARLRCSPMKGHSHVYWYRQLPEEGLKFMVYLQKENIIDESGMPKERFSAEFPKEGPSILRIQQVVRGDSAAYFCAGGTGPNYGYTFGSGTRLTVV.

V and J are TRBV6-1 and TRBJ2-7, with D possibly matching TRBD1 (5 bases). The CDR3 loop spans 15 amino acids. The germline V gene has CDR1 MNHNS and CDR2 SASEGT. Trimming left V 6 bases short and J 3 bases short, with 18 bases between. CDR3 region: CASSDYRKTLYEQYF. The DNA of the CDR3 is TGTGCCAGCAGCGATTACAGGAAGACCCTCTACGAGCAGTACTTC.